These 18 T cell receptor beta chains were sequenced from one sample in a study of metastatic and nonmetastatic thyroid tumors. TCRdb recomputed clones from the PCR reads via MiXCR. The sample records roughly 5,600 clones, around 31% being singletons. Thyroid surgery took place with no prior treatment in any patient. Material for sequencing was adjacent normal tissue. Receptors originate from a female donor with papillary thyroid cancer or a benign thyroid nodule (not recorded which). Some clones in this sample may be carry-over from other donors' samples.

By share of the sample, this clone is medium-sized. This chain connects TRBV14 to TRBJ2-3, with a possible D match to TRBD2 (5 bases). Deletions cut 4 bases from V and 7 bases from J, with 24 bases between. The CDR3 consists of 17 residues. Germline V gives CDR1 SGHDN, CDR2 FVKESK. CDR3 protein: CASSPALPSGPSHTQYF. CDR3 sequence (DNA): TGTGCCAGCAGCCCCGCTCTCCCCAGCGGTCCTTCTCATACGCAGTATTTT.

This clone was observed a few times. The chain recombines TRBV6-1 with TRBJ2-2, with D perhaps TRBD1 (6 bases). V was trimmed by 7 bases and J by 6 bases, leaving 9 bases between them. The germline V gene encodes CDR1 MNHNS and CDR2 SASEGT. The CDR3 totals 12 residues. The CDR3 DNA follows: TGTGCCAGCAAACAGGGACCCGGGGAGCTGTTTTTT. Protein product: CASKQGPGELFF.

The chain combines TRBV7-8 with TRBJ2-1; 9 bases agree with TRBD1. The CDR3 length is 12 residues. Germline CDR1 is SGHVS and CDR2 is FQNEAQ. Trimming removed 5 bases from V and 12 bases from J; junction bases left unmatched: 5. CDR3 sequence reads: CASSLGQGTQFF. The CDR3 nucleotides read TGTGCCAGCAGCCTGGGACAGGGTACGCAGTTCTTC.

This chain links TRBV24-1 with TRBJ2-1; no clear D. This CDR3 is 14 amino acids long. Trimming took off 11 bases at V and 0 bases at J, with 13 bases between the two ends. CDR1 and CDR2 (germline): KGHDR, SFDVKD. CDR3 DNA: TGTGCCAGCAGCATGAGGAGCTCCTACAATGAGCAGTTCTTC. This sequence encodes CASSMRSSYNEQFF.

The chain carries TRBV7-2 and TRBJ2-1; D may be TRBD2 (6 bases). V was clipped by 1 base and J by 10 bases, with 11 bases between them. The germline gives CDR1 SGHTA, CDR2 FQGNSA. This CDR3 is built from 13 residues. CDR3 DNA sequence: TGTGCCAGCAGCTTAGTTGCTAGCGCAGAGCAGTTCTTC. This encodes CASSLVASAEQFF.

The chain has TRBV5-1 and TRBJ2-7, with D unclear. Trimming pared 0 bases from V and 0 bases from J, leaving 7 bases between. Germline V gene lookup returns CDR1 SGHRS and CDR2 YFSETQ. CDR3 size: 14 residues. The CDR3 loop is CASSLVASSYEQYF. CDR3 sequence (DNA): TGCGCCAGCAGCTTGGTTGCTTCCTCCTACGAGCAGTACTTC.

The table lists this clone with a few counts. Written as DNA, the CDR3 is TGTGCCAGCATCATGGGGGACGAGGCAGATGGCTACACCTTC. Residues: CASIMGDEADGYTF. The V gene is TRBV6-1, the J gene TRBJ1-2; a weak D match, TRBD1 (5 bases). The CDR3 loop spans 14 amino acids. Germline lookup yields CDR1 MNHNS and CDR2 SASEGT. Deletions cut 7 bases from V and 6 bases from J, with 18 bases between.

By its share, this clone is medium-sized (0.01 to 0.1%). The chain recombines TRBV19 with TRBJ2-7, with D uncertain. Germline lookup yields CDR1 LNHDA and CDR2 SQIVND (reference sequence). Trimming cost V 1 base and J 3 bases, with 7 bases left between them. This CDR3 has 13 residues. In DNA, the CDR3 is TGTGCCAGTAGTATAGGAGACGGCTACGAGCAGTACTTC. Protein: CASSIGDGYEQYF.

This clone was picked up a small number of times. The genes are TRBV20-1 and TRBJ1-5; 9 bases are a match to TRBD1. Germline V gene sequence: CDR1 DFQATT, CDR2 SNEGSKA (reference sequence). The CDR3 has 15 amino acids. V lost 6 bases and J lost 1; bases outside the gene matches: 7. The CDR3 sequence: CSAQRQGGSNQPQHF. The CDR3 DNA sequence: TGCAGTGCCCAAAGACAGGGGGGGAGCAATCAGCCCCAGCATTTT.

This clone came up many times. One junction end disagrees with the germline gene, perhaps due to a read error. This chain links TRBV14 with TRBJ2-3, with D possibly being TRBD1 (6 bases). From germline, CDR1 is SGHDN and CDR2 FVKESK. This CDR3 contains 13 residues. In DNA form, the CDR3 reads TGTGCCAGCAGCCGGACAGTAACAGATACGCAGTGTTTT. It translates to CASSRTVTDTQCF.

This clone was seen only a few times. The V gene is TRBV20-1, the J gene TRBJ1-5, with D perhaps matching TRBD1 (6 bases). Germline CDR1 reads DFQATT; CDR2 reads SNEGSKA (reference sequence). Deletions cut 0 bases from V and 12 bases from J, with 15 bases between. This CDR3 region has 13 residues. The CDR3 loop is CSARDSGTPLQHF. Here the CDR3 DNA reads TGCAGTGCTAGAGACTCCGGGACACCCCTCCAGCATTTT.

This clone was detected once. The chain uses TRBV27 and TRBJ2-7; 11 bases line up with TRBD2. There are 18 residues in the CDR3. V gave up 5 bases and J gave up 4 bases; unmatched junction bases: 16. CDR1 and CDR2 (germline): MNHEY, SMNVEV (reference sequence). CDR3 sequence (DNA): TGTGCCAGCAGTCAGGCCGAGGGGACTAGCGGTGGGGCTTACGAGCAGTACTTC. Translation: CASSQAEGTSGGAYEQYF.

This clone is termed medium-sized. The chain links TRBV2 to TRBJ1-1; D gene ambiguous. The V gene lost 1 base and the J gene lost 3 bases, with 9 bases spanning the gap. The length of the CDR3 is 14 residues. Germline V gives CDR1 SNHLY, CDR2 FYNNEI. CDR3 amino acids: CASSEDRRDTEAFF. The DNA for the CDR3 is TGTGCCAGCAGTGAAGATAGGAGGGACACTGAAGCTTTCTTT.

The genes are TRBV6-1 and TRBJ1-4; D is ambiguous. The CDR3 totals 13 residues. Germline lookup yields CDR1 MNHNS and CDR2 SASEGT. V dropped 3 bases and J dropped 8 bases, with 10 bases sitting between them. CDR3 sequence: CASSESEGEKLFF. CDR3 bases: TGTGCCAGCAGTGAGTCGGAAGGAGAAAAACTGTTTTTT.

This sequence joins TRBV6-2 or TRBV6-3 and TRBJ1-2; the D is unclear. The CDR3 extends over 13 amino acids. V was trimmed by 5 bases and J by 1 base, leaving 8 bases between them. Germline assignment: CDR1 MNHEY and CDR2 SVGEGT. CDR3 amino acids: CASSPVGNYGYTF. CDR3 bases: TGTGCCAGCAGTCCGGTCGGTAACTATGGCTACACCTTC.

With regard to this clone: Relative to the germline gene, one junction end is altered; a read error may explain this. The genes are TRBV6-5 and TRBJ1-4, with D unclear. This CDR3 spans 16 amino acids. The germline gives CDR1 MNHEY, CDR2 SVGAGI. For the CDR3, the DNA is TGTGCCAGCAGTTCTAAGCCCCCCGGTGTCAATGAAAAACTGATTTTT. This encodes CASSSKPPGVNEKLIF.

The V gene is TRBV18, the J gene TRBJ2-5, with a weak D call TRBD2 (5 bases). The tail of the sequence fits TRBJ2-1 better, so the J call may be wrong. Germline values: CDR1 KGHSH, CDR2 LQKENI. The CDR3 consists of 13 residues. CDR3 loop: CASSRRGRETQFF. In DNA, the CDR3 is TGTGCCAGCTCACGCCGCGGGCGAGAGACACAGTTCTTC.

V usage is TRBV27 and J usage is TRBJ2-1; the D is unclear. This CDR3 comprises 12 residues. Germline V gives CDR1 MNHEY, CDR2 SMNVEV (reference sequence). V dropped 5 bases and J dropped 3 bases, with 5 bases sitting between them. CDR3 region: CASSGNYNEQFF. Here the CDR3 DNA reads TGTGCCAGCAGTGGGAACTACAATGAGCAGTTCTTC.